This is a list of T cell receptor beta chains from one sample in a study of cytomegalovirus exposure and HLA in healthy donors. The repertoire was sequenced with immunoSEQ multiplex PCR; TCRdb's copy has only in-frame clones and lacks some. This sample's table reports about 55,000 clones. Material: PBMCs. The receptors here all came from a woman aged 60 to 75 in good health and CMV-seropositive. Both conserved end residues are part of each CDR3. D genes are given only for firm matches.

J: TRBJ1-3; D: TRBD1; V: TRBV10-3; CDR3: CAISEGDRTSGNTIYF; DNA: TGTGCCATCAGTGAGGGGGACAGGACCTCTGGAAACACCATATATTTT
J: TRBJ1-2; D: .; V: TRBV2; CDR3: CASSERDDYGYTF; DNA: TGTGCCAGCAGTGAAAGAGATGACTATGGCTACACCTTC
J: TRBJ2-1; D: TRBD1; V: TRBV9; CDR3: CASSVAPGQGKNEQFF; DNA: TGTGCCAGCAGCGTAGCCCCGGGACAGGGTAAGAATGAGCAGTTCTTC
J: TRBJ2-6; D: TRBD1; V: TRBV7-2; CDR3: CASSWSRQGSGANVLTF; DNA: TGTGCCAGCAGCTGGAGCCGACAGGGGTCTGGGGCCAACGTCCTGACTTTC
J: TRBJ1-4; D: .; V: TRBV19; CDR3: CASLQGLGHNEKLFF; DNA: TGTGCCAGCTTACAGGGTTTAGGACACAATGAAAAACTGTTTTTT
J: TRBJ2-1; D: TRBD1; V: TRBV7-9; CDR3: CASRQEVGQGERNEQFF; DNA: TGTGCCAGCAGGCAAGAGGTAGGCCAGGGGGAAAGGAATGAGCAGTTCTTC
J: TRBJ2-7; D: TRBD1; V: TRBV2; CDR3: CASRLRQGNSYEQYF; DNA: TGTGCCAGCAGACTTCGACAGGGGAATTCCTACGAGCAGTACTTC
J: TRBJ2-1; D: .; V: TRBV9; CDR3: CASSVEGGSDNEQFF; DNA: TGTGCCAGCAGCGTAGAAGGCGGCTCCGACAATGAGCAGTTCTTC
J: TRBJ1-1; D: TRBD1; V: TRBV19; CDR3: CASSPRSTGGTEAFF; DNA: TGTGCCAGTAGTCCCCGATCGACAGGGGGCACTGAAGCTTTCTTT
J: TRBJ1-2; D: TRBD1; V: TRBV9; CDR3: CASSPRTGLEIYGYTF; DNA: TGTGCCAGCAGCCCTCGGACAGGGCTCGAAATCTATGGCTACACCTTC
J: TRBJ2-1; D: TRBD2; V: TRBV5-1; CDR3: CASSLVAGAGVYNEQFF; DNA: TGCGCCAGCAGCTTGGTGGCTGGAGCGGGGGTCTACAATGAGCAGTTCTTC
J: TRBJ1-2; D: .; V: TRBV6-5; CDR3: CASSYSRERGGYTF; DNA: TGTGCCAGCAGTTACTCGAGGGAGCGAGGTGGCTACACCTTC
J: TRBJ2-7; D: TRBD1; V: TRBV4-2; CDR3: CASSQDLGGVYEQYF; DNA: TGTGCCAGCAGCCAAGACTTAGGGGGCGTGTACGAGCAGTACTTC
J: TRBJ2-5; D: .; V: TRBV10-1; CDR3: CASSDGGYQETQYF; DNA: TGCGCCAGCAGTGATGGGGGGTACCAAGAGACCCAGTACTTC
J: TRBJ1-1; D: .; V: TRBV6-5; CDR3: CASSYGGTEAFF; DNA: TGTGCCAGCAGTTACGGAGGGACTGAAGCTTTCTTT
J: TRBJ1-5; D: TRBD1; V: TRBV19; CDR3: CASRNRGANQPQHF; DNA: TGTGCCAGCAGGAACAGGGGGGCCAATCAGCCCCAGCATTTT
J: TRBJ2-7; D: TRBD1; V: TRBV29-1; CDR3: CSAWGQGRGEQYF; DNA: TGCAGCGCCTGGGGACAGGGCCGAGGCGAGCAGTACTTC
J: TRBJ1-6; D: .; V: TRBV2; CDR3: CASSRGYNSPLHF; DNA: TGTGCCAGCAGCAGGGGCTATAATTCACCCCTCCACTTT
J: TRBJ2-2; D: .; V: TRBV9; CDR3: CASSVGRAENTGELFF; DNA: TGTGCCAGCAGCGTAGGGAGGGCAGAAAACACCGGGGAGCTGTTTTTT
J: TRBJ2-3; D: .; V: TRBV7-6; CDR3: CASSSRVTDTQYF; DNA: TGTGCCAGCAGTAGCAGGGTTACAGATACGCAGTATTTT
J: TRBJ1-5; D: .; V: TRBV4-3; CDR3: CASSPDYSNQHQHF; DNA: TGCGCCAGCAGCCCGGATTATAGCAATCAGCACCAGCATTTT
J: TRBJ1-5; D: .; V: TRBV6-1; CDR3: CASSGFTGSNQPQHF; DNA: TGTGCCAGCAGCGGTTTTACAGGGAGTAATCAGCCCCAGCATTTT
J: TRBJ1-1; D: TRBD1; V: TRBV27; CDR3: CASSPDRDTEAFF; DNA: TGTGCCAGCAGTCCAGACAGGGACACTGAAGCTTTCTTT
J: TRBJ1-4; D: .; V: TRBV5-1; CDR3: CASSLGQVSNEKLFF; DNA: TGCGCCAGCAGCTTGGGGCAGGTGTCTAATGAAAAACTGTTTTTT
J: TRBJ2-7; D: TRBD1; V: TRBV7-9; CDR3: CASSSPQGSPHF; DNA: TGTGCCAGCAGCTCACCACAGGGGTCCCCACACTTC
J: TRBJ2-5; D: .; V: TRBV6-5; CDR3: CASSYLGASSETQYF; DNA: TGTGCCAGCAGTTACTTGGGGGCCTCCTCAGAGACCCAGTACTTC
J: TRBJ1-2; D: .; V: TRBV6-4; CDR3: CASSDSRGYTF; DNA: TGTGCCAGCAGTGACTCGAGAGGCTACACCTTC
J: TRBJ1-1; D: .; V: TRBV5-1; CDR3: CASSSRVNTEAFF; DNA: TGCGCCAGCAGCTCGAGGGTGAACACTGAAGCTTTCTTT
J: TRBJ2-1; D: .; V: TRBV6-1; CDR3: CASGQLSSYNEQFF; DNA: TGTGCCAGCGGACAGTTGAGCTCCTACAATGAGCAGTTCTTC
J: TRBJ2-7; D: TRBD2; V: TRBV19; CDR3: CASSTGLAPYEQYF; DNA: TGTGCCAGTAGTACGGGACTAGCCCCCTACGAGCAGTACTTC
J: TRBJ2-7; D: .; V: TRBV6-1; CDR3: CARSQTYEQYF; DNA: TGTGCCAGAAGTCAGACCTACGAGCAGTACTTC
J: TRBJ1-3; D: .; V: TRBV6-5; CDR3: CASSYGWASSGNTIYF; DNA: TGTGCCAGCAGTTACGGTTGGGCCTCCTCTGGAAACACCATATATTTT
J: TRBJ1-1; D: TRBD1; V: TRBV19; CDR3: CASSIQGPRFPEAFF; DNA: TGTGCCAGTAGCATACAGGGGCCAAGGTTCCCTGAAGCTTTCTTT
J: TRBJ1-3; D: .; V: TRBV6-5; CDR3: CASSWGGTGNTIYF; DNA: TGTGCCAGCAGTTGGGGGGGGACTGGAAACACCATATATTTT
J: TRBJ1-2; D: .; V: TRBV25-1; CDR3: CASSGGFGGYTF; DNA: TGTGCCAGCAGTGGGGGCTTTGGTGGCTACACCTTC
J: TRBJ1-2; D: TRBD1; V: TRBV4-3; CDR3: CASSQEDRGEYGYTF; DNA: TGCGCCAGCAGCCAAGAGGACAGGGGAGAGTATGGCTACACCTTC
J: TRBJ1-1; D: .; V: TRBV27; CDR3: CASRWAGATTEAFF; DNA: TGTGCCAGCCGGTGGGCGGGGGCGACCACTGAAGCTTTCTTT
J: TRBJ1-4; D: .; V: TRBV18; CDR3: CASSPGSGEKLFF; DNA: TGTGCCAGCTCACCAGGCTCGGGAGAAAAACTGTTTTTT
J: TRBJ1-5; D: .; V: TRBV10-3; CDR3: CAISVQGAQPQHF; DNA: TGTGCCATCAGTGTACAGGGCGCTCAGCCCCAGCATTTT
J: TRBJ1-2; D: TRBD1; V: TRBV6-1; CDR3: CASSGQGAPSYTF; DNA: TGTGCCAGCAGTGGACAGGGGGCGCCAAGCTACACCTTC
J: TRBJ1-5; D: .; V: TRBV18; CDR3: CASSPKDNSNQPQHF; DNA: TGTGCCAGCTCACCGAAAGACAACTCCAATCAGCCCCAGCATTTT
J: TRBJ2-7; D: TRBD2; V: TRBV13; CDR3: CASSLVGGGGSYEQYF; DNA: TGTGCCAGCAGCTTAGTGGGGGGGGGTGGATCCTACGAGCAGTACTTC
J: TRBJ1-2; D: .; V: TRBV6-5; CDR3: CASSYTPLSYGYTF; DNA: TGTGCCAGCAGTTACACACCCCTCTCCTATGGCTACACCTTC
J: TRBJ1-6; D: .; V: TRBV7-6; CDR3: CASSIEPSSSYNSPLHF; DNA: TGTGCCAGCAGCATCGAACCCTCGAGCTCCTATAATTCACCCCTCCACTTT
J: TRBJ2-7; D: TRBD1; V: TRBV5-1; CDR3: CASSWTTGSGEQYF; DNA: TGCGCCAGCAGCTGGACGACAGGGAGCGGCGAGCAGTACTTC
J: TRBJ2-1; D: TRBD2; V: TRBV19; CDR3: CASSRAGGLYEQFF; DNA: TGTGCCAGTAGTCGAGCGGGGGGGCTGTATGAGCAGTTCTTC
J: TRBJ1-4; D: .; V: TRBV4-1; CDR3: CASSQAGETEKLFF; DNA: TGCGCCAGCAGCCAGGCCGGAGAAACTGAAAAACTGTTTTTT
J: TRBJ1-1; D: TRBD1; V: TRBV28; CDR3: CASSSQGQGNTEAFF; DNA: TGTGCCAGCAGTTCACAGGGACAGGGGAACACTGAAGCTTTCTTT
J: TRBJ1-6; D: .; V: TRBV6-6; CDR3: CASGRTVDDSPLHF; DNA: TGTGCCAGCGGCCGGACTGTCGACGATTCACCCCTCCACTTT
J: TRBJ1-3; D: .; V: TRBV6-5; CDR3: CASSATGSGNNIYF; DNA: TGTGCCAGCAGTGCCACAGGGTCTGGAAACAACATATATTTT
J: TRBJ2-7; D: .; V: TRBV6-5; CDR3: CASSYRRGPHEQYF; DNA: TGTGCCAGCAGTTACCGCAGGGGCCCCCACGAGCAGTACTTC